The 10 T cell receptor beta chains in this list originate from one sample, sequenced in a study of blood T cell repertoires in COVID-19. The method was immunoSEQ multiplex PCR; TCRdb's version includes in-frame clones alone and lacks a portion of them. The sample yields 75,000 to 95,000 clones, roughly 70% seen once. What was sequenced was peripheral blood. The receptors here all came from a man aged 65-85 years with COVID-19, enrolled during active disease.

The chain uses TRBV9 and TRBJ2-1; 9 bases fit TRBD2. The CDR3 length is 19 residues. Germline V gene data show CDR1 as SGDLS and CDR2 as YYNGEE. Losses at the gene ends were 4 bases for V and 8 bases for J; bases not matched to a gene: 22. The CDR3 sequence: CASSLRQGGTREGLYEQFF. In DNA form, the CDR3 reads TGTGCCAGCAGCCTCAGACAGGGAGGTACGCGGGAGGGCCTCTATGAGCAGTTCTTC.

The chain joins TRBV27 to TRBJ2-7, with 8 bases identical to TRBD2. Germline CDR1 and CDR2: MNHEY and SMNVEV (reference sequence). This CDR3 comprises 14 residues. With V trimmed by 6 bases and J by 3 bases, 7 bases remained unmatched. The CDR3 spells CASSPVAGGYEQYF. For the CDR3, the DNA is TGTGCCAGCAGCCCGGTTGCGGGAGGCTACGAGCAGTACTTC.

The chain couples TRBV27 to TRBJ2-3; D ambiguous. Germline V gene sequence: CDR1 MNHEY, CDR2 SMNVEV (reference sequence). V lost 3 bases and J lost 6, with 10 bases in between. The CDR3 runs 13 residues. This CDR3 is CASSFASSDTQYF. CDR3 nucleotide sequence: TGTGCCAGCAGTTTCGCTAGTTCGGATACGCAGTATTTT.

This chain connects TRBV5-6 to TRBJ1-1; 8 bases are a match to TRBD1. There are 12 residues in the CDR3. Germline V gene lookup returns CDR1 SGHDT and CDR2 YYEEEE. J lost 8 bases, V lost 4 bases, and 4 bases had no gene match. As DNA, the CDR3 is TGTGCCAGCAGCAATAGACAGGGGGAAGCTTTCTTT. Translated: CASSNRQGEAFF.

The CDR3 sequence is CASSFTAGARGDTQYF. DNA for the CDR3: TGTGCCAGCAGCTTCACGGCGGGAGCACGGGGAGATACGCAGTATTTT. The V and J genes are TRBV7-3 and TRBJ2-3; TRBD2 aligns across 7 bases. This CDR3 region has 16 residues. V lost 3 bases, J lost 5 bases, and 11 bases stayed unmatched. From germline, CDR1 is SGHTA and CDR2 FQGTGA. The variable domain in full, completed from reference TRBV7-3 and TRBJ2-3, reads GAGVSQTPSNKVTEKGKYVELRCDPISGHTALYWYRQSLGQGPEFLIYFQGTGAADDSGLPNDRFFAVRPEGSVSTLKIQRTERGDSAVYLCASSFTAGARGDTQYFGPGTRLTVL.

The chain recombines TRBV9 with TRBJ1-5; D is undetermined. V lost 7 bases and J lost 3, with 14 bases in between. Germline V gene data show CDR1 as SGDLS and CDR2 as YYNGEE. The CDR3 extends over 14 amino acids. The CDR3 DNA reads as TGTGCCAGCGGTGGTCTCGGGAACAATCAGCCCCAGCATTTT. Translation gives CASGGLGNNQPQHF.

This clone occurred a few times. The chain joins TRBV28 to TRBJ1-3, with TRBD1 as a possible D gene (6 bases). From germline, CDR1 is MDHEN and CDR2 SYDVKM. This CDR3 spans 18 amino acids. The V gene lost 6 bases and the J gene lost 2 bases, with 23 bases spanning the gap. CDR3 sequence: CASRGGMPGQRTGNTIYF. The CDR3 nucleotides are TGTGCCAGCAGGGGAGGGATGCCAGGACAGCGTACTGGAAACACCATATATTTT.

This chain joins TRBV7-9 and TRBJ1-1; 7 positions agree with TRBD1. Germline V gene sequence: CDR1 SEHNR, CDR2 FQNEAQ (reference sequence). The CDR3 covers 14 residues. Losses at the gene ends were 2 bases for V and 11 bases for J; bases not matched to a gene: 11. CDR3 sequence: CASSLPQGLTWAFF. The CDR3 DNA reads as TGTGCCAGCAGCTTACCACAGGGGCTAACTTGGGCTTTCTTT.

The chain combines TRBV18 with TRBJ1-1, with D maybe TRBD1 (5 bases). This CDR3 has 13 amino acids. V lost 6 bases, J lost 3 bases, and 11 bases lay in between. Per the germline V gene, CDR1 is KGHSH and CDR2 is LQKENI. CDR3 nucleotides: TGTGCCAGCTCTCCTCGGGGGGACACTGAAGCTTTCTTT. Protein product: CASSPRGDTEAFF. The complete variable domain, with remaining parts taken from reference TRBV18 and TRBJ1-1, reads NAGVMQNPRHLVRRRGQEARLRCSPMKGHSHVYWYRQLPEEGLKFMVYLQKENIIDESGMPKERFSAEFPKEGPSILRIQQVVRGDSAAYFCASSPRGDTEAFFGQGTRLTVV.

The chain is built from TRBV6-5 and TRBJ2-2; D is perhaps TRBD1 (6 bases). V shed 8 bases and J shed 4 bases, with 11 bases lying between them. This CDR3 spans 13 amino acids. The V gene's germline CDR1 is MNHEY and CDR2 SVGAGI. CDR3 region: CASAYRATGELFF. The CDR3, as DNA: TGTGCCAGCGCATACAGGGCCACCGGGGAGCTGTTTTTT.